This TCR beta chain emerged from a study of blood T cell repertoires in COVID-19. Study summary: Acute-phase and convalescent COVID-19 samples originated in the United States, Italy and Spain.

The method was immunoSEQ multiplex PCR; TCRdb's version includes in-frame clones alone and lacks a portion of them. The sample includes about 34,000 clones, roughly 91% of them seen just once. V lost 6 bases and J 8 bases, leaving 10 bases between the germline ends. Germline-derived CDR1 and CDR2 are MNHNY and SVGAGI (reference sequence). The CDR3 is made up of 11 amino acids. The J gene is TRBJ1-1, the V gene TRBV6-6; D may be TRBD1 (6 bases). Sequences were obtained from peripheral blood. This TCR derives from a man aged 70 or older with active COVID-19. Written as DNA, the CDR3 is TGTGCCAGCAGACCCGACAGGGAAGCTTTCTTT. Translation: CASRPDREAFF.